The rows below give T cell receptor beta chains drawn from one sample of a study of cytomegalovirus exposure and HLA in healthy donors. Assay used: immunoSEQ multiplex PCR; TCRdb lists only in-frame clones, some missing. Among some 150,000 clones listed, approximately 77% were seen once. The sequenced material came from PBMCs. The source is a male donor in good health and CMV-seronegative. CDR3s include the opening cysteine and the closing phenylalanine or tryptophan. The D gene is left open where the match is weak. Size tells how often a clone was seen (once, few, many) or the class of an expanded clone, and some rows leave it out.

d_gene: .
v_gene: TRBV27
j_gene: TRBJ1-5
abundance: .
CDR3aa: CAKTGHQPQHF
CDR3nt: TGTGCCAAGACAGGTCATCAGCCCCAGCATTTT

d_gene: TRBD1
v_gene: TRBV6-6
j_gene: TRBJ1-1
abundance: .
CDR3aa: CASSYSQGSGTEAFF
CDR3nt: TGTGCCAGCAGTTACTCACAGGGGAGTGGCACTGAAGCTTTCTTT

d_gene: TRBD2
v_gene: TRBV5-1
j_gene: TRBJ2-3
abundance: .
CDR3aa: CASSFQSKLAGGQSTVDTQYF
CDR3nt: TGCGCCAGCAGCTTCCAGTCCAAACTAGCGGGGGGCCAAAGTACGGTAGATACGCAGTATTTT

d_gene: .
v_gene: TRBV25-1
j_gene: TRBJ2-7
abundance: .
CDR3aa: CASSVQGLPYEQYF
CDR3nt: TGTGCCAGCAGTGTCCAGGGATTACCCTACGAGCAGTACTTC

d_gene: TRBD2
v_gene: TRBV10-3
j_gene: TRBJ2-1
abundance: .
CDR3aa: CAISASGRLSYNEQFF
CDR3nt: TGTGCCATCAGTGCTAGCGGGAGATTATCCTACAATGAGCAGTTCTTC

d_gene: .
v_gene: TRBV27
j_gene: TRBJ2-3
abundance: .
CDR3aa: CASSSGTSWTDTQYF
CDR3nt: TGTGCCAGCAGTTCCGGGACTTCTTGGACAGATACGCAGTATTTT

d_gene: .
v_gene: TRBV4-1
j_gene: TRBJ2-7
abundance: .
CDR3aa: CASSQLEGIGYEQYF
CDR3nt: TGCGCCAGCAGCCAACTCGAGGGCATTGGGTACGAGCAGTACTTC

d_gene: .
v_gene: TRBV21-1
j_gene: TRBJ2-2
abundance: .
CDR3aa: CASSKFSGAGELFF
CDR3nt: TGTGCCAGCAGCAAATTCTCAGGGGCCGGGGAGCTGTTTTTT

d_gene: TRBD1
v_gene: TRBV7-2
j_gene: TRBJ1-2
abundance: .
CDR3aa: CASRLTGEVYGYTF
CDR3nt: TGTGCCAGCAGGCTAACAGGGGAGGTCTATGGCTACACCTTC

d_gene: TRBD1
v_gene: TRBV11-1
j_gene: TRBJ2-5
abundance: .
CDR3aa: CASSLETGMYQETQYF
CDR3nt: TGTGCCAGCAGCTTAGAGACAGGGATGTACCAAGAGACCCAGTACTTC

d_gene: TRBD2
v_gene: TRBV27
j_gene: TRBJ2-5
abundance: .
CDR3aa: CASSFLAGKNQETQYF
CDR3nt: TGTGCCAGCAGTTTCCTAGCGGGGAAAAACCAAGAGACCCAGTACTTC

d_gene: TRBD1
v_gene: TRBV12-5
j_gene: TRBJ2-5
abundance: .
CDR3aa: CASGPPRGSSSVRETQYF
CDR3nt: TGTGCTAGTGGTCCCCCCAGGGGGTCCAGTTCAGTCAGAGAGACCCAGTACTTC

d_gene: .
v_gene: TRBV6-5
j_gene: TRBJ2-7
abundance: .
CDR3aa: CASRPTGERDEQYF
CDR3nt: TGTGCCAGCAGGCCAACAGGCGAGCGAGACGAGCAGTACTTC

d_gene: .
v_gene: TRBV5-1
j_gene: TRBJ1-2
abundance: .
CDR3aa: CASSFGGGAVDYGYTF
CDR3nt: TGCGCCAGCAGCTTTGGAGGGGGGGCGGTCGACTATGGCTACACCTTC

d_gene: .
v_gene: TRBV6-6
j_gene: TRBJ1-4
abundance: .
CDR3aa: CATRRQGTNEKLFF
CDR3nt: TGTGCCACCCGACGGCAGGGCACTAATGAAAAACTGTTTTTT

d_gene: TRBD2
v_gene: TRBV7-8
j_gene: TRBJ2-1
abundance: .
CDR3aa: CASSLATLAGGAYNEQFF
CDR3nt: TGTGCCAGCAGCTTAGCCACACTAGCGGGAGGAGCTTACAATGAGCAGTTCTTC

d_gene: TRBD1
v_gene: TRBV5-1
j_gene: TRBJ2-1
abundance: .
CDR3aa: CASSREDRGRYNEQFF
CDR3nt: TGCGCCAGCAGCCGGGAGGACAGGGGGCGATACAATGAGCAGTTCTTC

d_gene: .
v_gene: TRBV28
j_gene: TRBJ2-7
abundance: .
CDR3aa: CASGRGAYEQYF
CDR3nt: TGTGCCAGCGGCAGGGGTGCCTACGAGCAGTACTTC

d_gene: TRBD1
v_gene: TRBV6-6
j_gene: TRBJ1-1
abundance: few
CDR3aa: CASSYGTGDTEAFF
CDR3nt: TGTGCCAGCAGTTACGGCACAGGGGACACTGAAGCTTTCTTT

d_gene: TRBD1
v_gene: TRBV2
j_gene: TRBJ2-4
abundance: .
CDR3aa: CASRATGNIQYF
CDR3nt: TGTGCCAGCAGGGCGACAGGGAACATTCAGTACTTC

d_gene: TRBD2
v_gene: TRBV9
j_gene: TRBJ2-1
abundance: .
CDR3aa: CASSRPSLAGYNEQFF
CDR3nt: TGTGCCAGCAGCCGGCCGTCTTTAGCGGGGTACAATGAGCAGTTCTTC

d_gene: TRBD1
v_gene: TRBV28
j_gene: TRBJ2-6
abundance: .
CDR3aa: CASSFGRGFSGANVLTF
CDR3nt: TGTGCCAGCAGTTTCGGCAGGGGGTTTTCTGGGGCCAACGTCCTGACTTTC

d_gene: .
v_gene: TRBV9
j_gene: TRBJ2-7
abundance: once
CDR3aa: CASANEGEYEQYF
CDR3nt: TGTGCCAGCGCTAACGAAGGGGAATACGAGCAGTACTTC

d_gene: .
v_gene: TRBV10-3
j_gene: TRBJ2-5
abundance: few
CDR3aa: CAISATGGGETQYF
CDR3nt: TGTGCCATCAGTGCTACAGGGGGAGGGGAGACCCAGTACTTC

d_gene: .
v_gene: TRBV7-9
j_gene: TRBJ1-2
abundance: .
CDR3aa: CSSSLPSRGPSLDYGYTF
CDR3nt: TGTTCCAGCAGCTTACCGTCCCGAGGTCCTTCATTAGACTATGGCTACACCTTC

d_gene: TRBD2
v_gene: TRBV9
j_gene: TRBJ2-3
abundance: .
CDR3aa: CASSPGLSSDTQYF
CDR3nt: TGTGCCAGCAGCCCGGGACTAAGTTCAGATACGCAGTATTTT

d_gene: TRBD2
v_gene: TRBV6-5
j_gene: TRBJ2-3
abundance: .
CDR3aa: CASSYSRGGTDTQYF
CDR3nt: TGTGCCAGCAGTTACTCGCGGGGGGGCACAGATACGCAGTATTTT

d_gene: TRBD2
v_gene: TRBV19
j_gene: TRBJ2-7
abundance: .
CDR3aa: CASSRGLAGVLEQYF
CDR3nt: TGTGCCAGTAGTAGGGGACTAGCGGGAGTTCTTGAGCAGTACTTC

d_gene: .
v_gene: TRBV12-5
j_gene: TRBJ2-2
abundance: .
CDR3aa: CASGMGGRTGELFF
CDR3nt: TGTGCTAGTGGGATGGGAGGAAGGACCGGGGAGCTGTTTTTT

d_gene: TRBD1
v_gene: TRBV9
j_gene: TRBJ1-1
abundance: .
CDR3aa: CASSVDPRGKNTEAFF
CDR3nt: TGTGCCAGCAGCGTAGATCCCAGGGGGAAAAACACTGAAGCTTTCTTT

d_gene: TRBD2
v_gene: TRBV27
j_gene: TRBJ2-1
abundance: .
CDR3aa: CASSLSGAGVLSYNEQFF
CDR3nt: TGTGCCAGCAGTTTATCGGGAGCGGGGGTCCTCTCCTACAATGAGCAGTTCTTC

d_gene: .
v_gene: TRBV2
j_gene: TRBJ2-2
abundance: .
CDR3aa: CASQGTGELFF
CDR3nt: TGTGCCAGCCAGGGAACCGGGGAGCTGTTTTTT

d_gene: .
v_gene: TRBV29-1
j_gene: TRBJ1-2
abundance: .
CDR3aa: CSVEVTSLGYTF
CDR3nt: TGCAGCGTTGAAGTGACTAGCCTGGGCTACACCTTC

d_gene: .
v_gene: TRBV6-1
j_gene: TRBJ1-2
abundance: .
CDR3aa: CASSERQTYGYTF
CDR3nt: TGTGCCAGCAGTGAACGACAGACCTATGGCTACACCTTC

d_gene: .
v_gene: TRBV5-1
j_gene: TRBJ1-4
abundance: once
CDR3aa: CASSLTDSNEKLFF
CDR3nt: TGCGCCAGCAGCTTGACAGACAGTAATGAAAAACTGTTTTTT

d_gene: TRBD2
v_gene: TRBV7-3
j_gene: TRBJ2-2
abundance: once
CDR3aa: CASSSSSGSGTGELFF
CDR3nt: TGTGCCAGCAGCTCCTCTAGCGGGAGCGGTACCGGGGAGCTGTTTTTT

d_gene: .
v_gene: TRBV7-3
j_gene: TRBJ2-5
abundance: .
CDR3aa: CASSQGNRGAQYF
CDR3nt: TGTGCCAGCAGTCAAGGGAACCGCGGGGCCCAGTACTTC

d_gene: TRBD1
v_gene: TRBV6-4
j_gene: TRBJ2-6
abundance: .
CDR3aa: CASSPGTGSGANVLTF
CDR3nt: TGTGCCAGCAGTCCCGGGACAGGTTCTGGGGCCAACGTCCTGACTTTC

d_gene: TRBD2
v_gene: TRBV19
j_gene: TRBJ2-7
abundance: .
CDR3aa: CASSHRGGGGSYEQYF
CDR3nt: TGTGCCAGTAGTCACCGCGGGGGGGGTGGGAGCTACGAGCAGTACTTC

d_gene: TRBD2
v_gene: TRBV28
j_gene: TRBJ2-7
abundance: .
CDR3aa: CASSLAGGRYEQYF
CDR3nt: TGTGCCAGCAGTTTAGCGGGAGGCCGCTACGAGCAGTACTTC

d_gene: .
v_gene: TRBV14
j_gene: TRBJ2-2
abundance: once
CDR3aa: CASSQGGWTGTFFANTGELFF
CDR3nt: TGTGCCAGCAGCCAGGGGGGTTGGACAGGAACGTTCTTCGCGAACACCGGGGAGCTGTTTTTT

d_gene: TRBD1
v_gene: TRBV12-5
j_gene: TRBJ2-3
abundance: few
CDR3aa: CARLFFNRDRECTDTQYF
CDR3nt: TGTGCTAGACTTTTCTTCAACCGGGACAGGGAATGCACAGATACGCAGTATTTT

d_gene: .
v_gene: TRBV6-5
j_gene: TRBJ1-1
abundance: once
CDR3aa: CASSYSWGGGSEAFF
CDR3nt: TGTGCCAGCAGTTACTCGTGGGGAGGGGGATCTGAAGCTTTCTTT

d_gene: TRBD1
v_gene: TRBV13
j_gene: TRBJ2-1
abundance: .
CDR3aa: CASSPRTGNEQFF
CDR3nt: TGTGCCAGCAGCCCACGGACAGGAAATGAGCAGTTCTTC

d_gene: .
v_gene: TRBV6-1
j_gene: TRBJ2-7
abundance: .
CDR3aa: CASSEAPHGGYEQYF
CDR3nt: TGTGCCAGCAGTGAAGCCCCCCACGGGGGCTACGAGCAGTACTTC

d_gene: .
v_gene: TRBV7-2
j_gene: TRBJ1-5
abundance: .
CDR3aa: CASSLEPGFQPQHF
CDR3nt: TGTGCCAGCAGCTTAGAGCCGGGGTTTCAGCCCCAGCATTTT

d_gene: .
v_gene: TRBV6-5
j_gene: TRBJ2-3
abundance: .
CDR3aa: CASSYRSGSTDTQYF
CDR3nt: TGTGCCAGCAGTTACCGGTCGGGTAGCACAGATACGCAGTATTTT

d_gene: .
v_gene: TRBV5-4
j_gene: TRBJ1-2
abundance: .
CDR3aa: CASRTRQDNYTF
CDR3nt: TGTGCCAGCAGGACCCGACAGGACAACTACACCTTC

d_gene: TRBD1
v_gene: TRBV2
j_gene: TRBJ1-3
abundance: .
CDR3aa: CASSEDRGGAGNTIYF
CDR3nt: TGTGCCAGCAGTGAAGACAGGGGGGGGGCTGGAAACACCATATATTTT

d_gene: TRBD2
v_gene: TRBV7-9
j_gene: TRBJ2-1
abundance: .
CDR3aa: CSSSPSGTKVGGEQFF
CDR3nt: TGTTCCAGCAGCCCCTCCGGGACTAAGGTTGGAGGTGAGCAGTTCTTC

d_gene: TRBD1
v_gene: TRBV30
j_gene: TRBJ2-5
abundance: .
CDR3aa: CAWSVGTGSPQETQYF
CDR3nt: TGTGCCTGGAGTGTTGGGACAGGGAGTCCGCAAGAGACCCAGTACTTC

d_gene: .
v_gene: TRBV9
j_gene: TRBJ2-6
abundance: .
CDR3aa: CASSVDSGGSGANVLTF
CDR3nt: TGTGCCAGCAGCGTAGACAGTGGAGGCTCTGGGGCCAACGTCCTGACTTTC

d_gene: .
v_gene: TRBV11-3
j_gene: TRBJ2-2
abundance: .
CDR3aa: CASSAGGELFF
CDR3nt: TGTGCCAGCAGCGCCGGCGGGGAGCTGTTTTTT

d_gene: .
v_gene: TRBV27
j_gene: TRBJ2-7
abundance: .
CDR3aa: CASSTYDSYEQYF
CDR3nt: TGTGCCAGCAGTACCTACGACTCCTACGAGCAGTACTTC

d_gene: TRBD1
v_gene: TRBV7-8
j_gene: TRBJ1-1
abundance: few
CDR3aa: CASRTGGGKAFF
CDR3nt: TGTGCCAGCAGGACAGGGGGTGGGAAAGCTTTCTTT

d_gene: TRBD1
v_gene: TRBV11-2
j_gene: TRBJ1-3
abundance: .
CDR3aa: CASSLQGQSSGNTIYF
CDR3nt: TGTGCCAGCAGCCTACAGGGACAGAGCTCTGGAAACACCATATATTTT

d_gene: TRBD2
v_gene: TRBV4-2
j_gene: TRBJ2-5
abundance: .
CDR3aa: CASSQGTSGVTPQETQYF
CDR3nt: TGTGCCAGCAGCCAAGGGACTAGCGGGGTCACCCCCCAAGAGACCCAGTACTTC

d_gene: .
v_gene: TRBV2
j_gene: TRBJ1-1
abundance: .
CDR3aa: CATGGGDTEAFF
CDR3nt: TGTGCCACAGGAGGGGGGGACACTGAAGCTTTCTTT

d_gene: TRBD2
v_gene: TRBV4-2
j_gene: TRBJ2-1
abundance: once
CDR3aa: CASSQDGQTSGLYDEQFF
CDR3nt: TGTGCCAGCAGCCAAGATGGGCAGACTAGCGGGTTGTATGATGAGCAGTTCTTC